The TCR beta chain under discussion was sequenced for a study of tumor-infiltrating lymphocytes in localized non-small cell lung cancer. Study-level findings and limits: Only some patients had TCR sequencing, depending on available tissue. No link was found between tumor T-cell fraction and recurrence-free survival.

Method: immunoSEQ multiplex PCR; TCRdb's copy keeps in-frame clones and lacks some. The profile shows around 15,000 clones, 69% of them singletons. As regards this clone: No antigen is known for it.

The germline V gene encodes CDR1 LNHDA and CDR2 SQIVND (reference sequence). CDR3 size: 15 residues. V lost 8 bases and J lost 3, with 17 bases in between. The source material was lung tumor tissue. The receptor was derived from a human donor with non-small cell lung cancer. This chain connects TRBV19 to TRBJ1-3; D not resolved. This CDR3 is CASHLGWGSGNTIYF. CDR3 nucleotides: TGTGCCAGTCATCTTGGTTGGGGAAGTGGAAACACCATATATTTT.